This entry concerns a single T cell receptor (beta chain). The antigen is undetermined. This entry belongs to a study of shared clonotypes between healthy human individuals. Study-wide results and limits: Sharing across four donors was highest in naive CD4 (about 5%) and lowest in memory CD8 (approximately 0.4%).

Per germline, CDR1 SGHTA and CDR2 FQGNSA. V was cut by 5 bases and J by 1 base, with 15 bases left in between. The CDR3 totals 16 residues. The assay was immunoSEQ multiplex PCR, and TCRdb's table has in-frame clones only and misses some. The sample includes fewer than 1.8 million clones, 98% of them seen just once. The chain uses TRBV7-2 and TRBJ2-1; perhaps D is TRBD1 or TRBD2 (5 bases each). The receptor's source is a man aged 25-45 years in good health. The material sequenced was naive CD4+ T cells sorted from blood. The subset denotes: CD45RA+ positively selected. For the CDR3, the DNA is TGTGCCAGCAGCCCGAACCGGGACCATTCCTACAATGAGCAGTTCTTC. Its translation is CASSPNRDHSYNEQFF. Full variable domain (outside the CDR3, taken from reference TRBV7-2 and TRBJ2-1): GAGVSQSPSNKVTEKGKDVELRCDPISGHTALYWYRQSLGQGLEFLIYFQGNSAPDKSGLPSDRFSAERTGGSVSTLTIQRTQQEDSAVYLCASSPNRDHSYNEQFFGPGTRLTVL.